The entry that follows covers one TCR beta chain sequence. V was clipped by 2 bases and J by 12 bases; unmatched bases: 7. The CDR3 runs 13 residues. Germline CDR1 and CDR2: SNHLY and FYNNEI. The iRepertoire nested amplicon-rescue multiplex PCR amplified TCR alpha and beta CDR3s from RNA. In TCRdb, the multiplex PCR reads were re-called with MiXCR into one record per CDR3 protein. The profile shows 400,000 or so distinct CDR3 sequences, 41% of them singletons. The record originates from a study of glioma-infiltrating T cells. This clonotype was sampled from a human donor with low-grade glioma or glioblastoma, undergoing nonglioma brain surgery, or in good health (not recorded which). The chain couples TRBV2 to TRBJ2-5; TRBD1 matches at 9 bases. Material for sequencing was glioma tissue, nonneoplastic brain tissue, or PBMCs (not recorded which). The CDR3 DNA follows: TGTGCCAGCAGTGAAAGGGACAGGGAAAAAGAGTACTTC. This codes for CASSERDREKEYF.